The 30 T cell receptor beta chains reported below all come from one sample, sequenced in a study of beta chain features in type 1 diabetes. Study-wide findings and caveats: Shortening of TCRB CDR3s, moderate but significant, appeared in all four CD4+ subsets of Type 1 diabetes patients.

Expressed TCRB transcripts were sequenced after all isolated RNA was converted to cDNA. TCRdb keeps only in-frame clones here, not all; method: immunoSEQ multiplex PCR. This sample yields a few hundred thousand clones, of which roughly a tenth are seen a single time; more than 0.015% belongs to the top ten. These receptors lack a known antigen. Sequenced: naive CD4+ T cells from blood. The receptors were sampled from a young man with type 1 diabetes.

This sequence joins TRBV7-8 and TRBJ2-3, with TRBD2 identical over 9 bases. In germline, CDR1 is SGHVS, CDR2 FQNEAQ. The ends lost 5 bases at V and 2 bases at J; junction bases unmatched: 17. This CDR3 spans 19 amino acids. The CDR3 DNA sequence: TGTGCCAGCAGCCCAGCGGGGTATCAGACTAGCGGAAACACAGATACGCAGTATTTT. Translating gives CASSPAGYQTSGNTDTQYF.

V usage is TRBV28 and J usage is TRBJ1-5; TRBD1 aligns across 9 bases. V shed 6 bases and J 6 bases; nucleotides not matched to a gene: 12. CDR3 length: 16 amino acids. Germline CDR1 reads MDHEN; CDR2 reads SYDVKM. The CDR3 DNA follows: TGTGCCAGCAGCCAAACACAGGGGGCGCCGGGTCAGCCCCAGCATTTT. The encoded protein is CASSQTQGAPGQPQHF.

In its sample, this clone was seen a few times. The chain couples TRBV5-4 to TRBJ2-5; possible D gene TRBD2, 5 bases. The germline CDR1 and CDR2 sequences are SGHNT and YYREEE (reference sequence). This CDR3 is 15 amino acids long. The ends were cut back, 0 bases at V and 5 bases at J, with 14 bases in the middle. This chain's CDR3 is CASSLAKGPGETQYF. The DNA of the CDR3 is TGTGCCAGCAGCTTGGCCAAAGGGCCGGGGGAGACCCAGTACTTC. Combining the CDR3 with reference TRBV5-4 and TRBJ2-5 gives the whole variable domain ETGVTQSPTHLIKTRGQQVTLRCSSQSGHNTVSWYQQALGQGPQFIFQYYREEENGRGNFPPRFSGLQFPNYSSELNVNALELDDSALYLCASSLAKGPGETQYFGPGTRLLVL.

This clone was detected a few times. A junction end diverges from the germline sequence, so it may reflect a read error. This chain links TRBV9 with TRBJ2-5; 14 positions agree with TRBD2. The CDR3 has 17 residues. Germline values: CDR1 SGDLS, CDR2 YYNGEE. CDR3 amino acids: CASSVVGTSGGREAQYF. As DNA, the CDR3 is TGTGCCAGCAGCGTAGTGGGGACTAGCGGGGGAAGAGAGGCCCAGTACTTC.

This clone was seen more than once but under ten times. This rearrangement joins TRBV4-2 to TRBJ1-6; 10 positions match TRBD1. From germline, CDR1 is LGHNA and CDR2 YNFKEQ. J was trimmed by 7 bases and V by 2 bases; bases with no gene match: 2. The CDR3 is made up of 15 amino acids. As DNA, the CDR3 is TGTGCCAGCAGCCAAATGGACAGGGGGAATTCACCCCTCCACTTT. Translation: CASSQMDRGNSPLHF.

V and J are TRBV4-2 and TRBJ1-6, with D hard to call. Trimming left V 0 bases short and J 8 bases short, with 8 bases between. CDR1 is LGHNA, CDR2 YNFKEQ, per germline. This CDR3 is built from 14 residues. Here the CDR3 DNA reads TGTGCCAGCAGCCAAGAACGGGTGGATTCACCCCTCCACTTT. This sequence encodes CASSQERVDSPLHF.

The CDR3 spells CAISGTGDTEAFF. The DNA of the CDR3 is TGTGCCATCAGCGGGACTGGGGACACTGAAGCTTTCTTT. The V gene is TRBV10-3, the J gene TRBJ1-1, with D possibly matching TRBD1 (5 bases). The V end lost 6 bases, the J end lost 3 bases, and 11 bases lay between the germline ends. Germline V gives CDR1 ENHRY, CDR2 SYGVKD. The CDR3 runs to 13 residues.

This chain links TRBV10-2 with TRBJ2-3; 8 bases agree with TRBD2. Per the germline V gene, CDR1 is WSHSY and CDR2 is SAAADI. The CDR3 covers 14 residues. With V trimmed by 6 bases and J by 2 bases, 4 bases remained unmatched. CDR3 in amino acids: CASSVAGTTDTQYF. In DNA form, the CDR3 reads TGCGCCAGCAGCGTAGCGGGAACCACAGATACGCAGTATTTT.

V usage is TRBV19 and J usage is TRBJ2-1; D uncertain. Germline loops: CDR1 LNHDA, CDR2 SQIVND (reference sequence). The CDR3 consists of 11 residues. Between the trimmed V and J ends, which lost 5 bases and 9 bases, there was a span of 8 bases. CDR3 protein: CASSQAVEQFF. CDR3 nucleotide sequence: TGTGCCAGTAGTCAAGCCGTTGAGCAGTTCTTC.

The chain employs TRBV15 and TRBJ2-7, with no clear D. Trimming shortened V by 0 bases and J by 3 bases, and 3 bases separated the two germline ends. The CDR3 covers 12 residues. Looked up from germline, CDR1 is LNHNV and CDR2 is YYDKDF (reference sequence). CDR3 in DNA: TGTGCCACCAGCAGAGAACACTACGAGCAGTACTTC. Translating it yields CATSREHYEQYF. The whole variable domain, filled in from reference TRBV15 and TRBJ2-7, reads DAMVIQNPRYQVTQFGKPVTLSCSQTLNHNVMYWYQQKSSQAPKLLFHYYDKDFNNEADTPDNFQSRRPNTSFCFLDIRSPGLGDTAMYLCATSREHYEQYFGPGTRLTVT.

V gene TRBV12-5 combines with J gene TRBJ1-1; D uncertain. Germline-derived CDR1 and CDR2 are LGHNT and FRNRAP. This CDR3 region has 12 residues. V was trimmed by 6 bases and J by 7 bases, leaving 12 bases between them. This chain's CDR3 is CASGGRLNEAFF. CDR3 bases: TGTGCTAGTGGAGGCAGGCTGAATGAAGCTTTCTTT.

CDR3 coding DNA: TGTGCCAGCAGTTCACACAGGGTAGGACAGCCCCAGCATTTT. This sequence encodes CASSSHRVGQPQHF. The chain combines TRBV6-6 with TRBJ1-5, with D possibly matching TRBD1 (6 bases). Germline V lookup: CDR1 MNHNY, CDR2 SVGAGI (reference sequence). The length of the CDR3 is 14 residues. Trimming cost V 4 bases and J 7 bases, with 14 bases left between them.

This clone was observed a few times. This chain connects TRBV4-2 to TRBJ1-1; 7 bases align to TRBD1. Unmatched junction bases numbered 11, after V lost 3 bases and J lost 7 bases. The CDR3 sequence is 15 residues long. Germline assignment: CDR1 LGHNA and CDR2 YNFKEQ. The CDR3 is CASSQVANTGVEAFF. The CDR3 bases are TGTGCCAGCAGCCAGGTGGCTAACACAGGGGTTGAAGCTTTCTTT.

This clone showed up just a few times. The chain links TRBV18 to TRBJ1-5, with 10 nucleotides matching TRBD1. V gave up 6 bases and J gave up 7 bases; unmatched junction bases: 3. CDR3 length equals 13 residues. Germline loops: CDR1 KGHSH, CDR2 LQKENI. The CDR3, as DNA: TGTGCCAGCTCGGGACAGGGGCAGCAGCCCCAGCATTTT. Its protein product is CASSGQGQQPQHF.

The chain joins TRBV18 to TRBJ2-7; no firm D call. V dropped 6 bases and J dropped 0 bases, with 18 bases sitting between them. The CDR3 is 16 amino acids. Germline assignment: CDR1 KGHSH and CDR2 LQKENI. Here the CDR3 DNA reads TGTGCCAGCTCCCCTCAACCGACTCTGGCCTCCTACGAGCAGTACTTC. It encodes CASSPQPTLASYEQYF. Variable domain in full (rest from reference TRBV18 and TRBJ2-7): NAGVMQNPRHLVRRRGQEARLRCSPMKGHSHVYWYRQLPEEGLKFMVYLQKENIIDESGMPKERFSAEFPKEGPSILRIQQVVRGDSAAYFCASSPQPTLASYEQYFGPGTRLTVT.

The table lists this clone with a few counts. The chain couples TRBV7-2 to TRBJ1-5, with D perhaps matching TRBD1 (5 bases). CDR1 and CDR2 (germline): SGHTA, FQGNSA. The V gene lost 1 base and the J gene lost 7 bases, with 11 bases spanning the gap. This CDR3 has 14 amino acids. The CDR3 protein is CASSLGAGRQPQHF. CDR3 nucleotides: TGTGCCAGCAGCTTAGGCGCAGGGCGACAGCCCCAGCATTTT.

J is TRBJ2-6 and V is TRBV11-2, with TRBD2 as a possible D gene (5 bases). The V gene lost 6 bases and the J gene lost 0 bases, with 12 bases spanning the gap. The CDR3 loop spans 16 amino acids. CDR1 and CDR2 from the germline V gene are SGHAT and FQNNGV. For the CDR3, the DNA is TGTGCCAGCAGTCCACGGGGTGTCTCTGGGGCCAACGTCCTGACTTTC. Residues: CASSPRGVSGANVLTF.

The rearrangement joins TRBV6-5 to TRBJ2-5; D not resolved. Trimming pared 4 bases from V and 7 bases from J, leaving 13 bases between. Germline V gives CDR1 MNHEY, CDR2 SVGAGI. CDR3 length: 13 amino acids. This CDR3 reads CASSFLGRTTQYF. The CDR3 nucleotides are TGTGCCAGCAGTTTCCTTGGGCGCACGACCCAGTACTTC.

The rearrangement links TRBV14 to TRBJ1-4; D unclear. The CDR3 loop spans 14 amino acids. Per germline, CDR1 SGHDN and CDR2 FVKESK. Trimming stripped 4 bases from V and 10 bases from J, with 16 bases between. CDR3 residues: CASSPREQQGKLFF. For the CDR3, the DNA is TGTGCCAGCAGCCCCCGGGAGCAGCAAGGAAAACTGTTTTTT.

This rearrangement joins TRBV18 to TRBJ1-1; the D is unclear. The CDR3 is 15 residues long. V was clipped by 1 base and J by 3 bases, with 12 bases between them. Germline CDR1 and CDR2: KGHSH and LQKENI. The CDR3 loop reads CASSPLADGDTEAFF. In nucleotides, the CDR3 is TGTGCCAGCTCACCACTGGCTGACGGGGACACTGAAGCTTTCTTT.

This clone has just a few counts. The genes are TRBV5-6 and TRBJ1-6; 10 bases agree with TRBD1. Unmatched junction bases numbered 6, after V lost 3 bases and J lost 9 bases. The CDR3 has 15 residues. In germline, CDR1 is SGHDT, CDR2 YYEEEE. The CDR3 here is CASSSPGQGSSPLHF. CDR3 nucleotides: TGTGCCAGCAGCTCTCCGGGACAGGGGAGTTCACCCCTCCACTTT.

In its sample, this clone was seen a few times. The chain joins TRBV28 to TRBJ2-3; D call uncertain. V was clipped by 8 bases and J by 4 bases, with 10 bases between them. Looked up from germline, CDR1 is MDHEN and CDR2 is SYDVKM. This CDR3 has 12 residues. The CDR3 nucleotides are TGTGCCAGCGGTACCGTAGCAGATACGCAGTATTTT. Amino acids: CASGTVADTQYF.

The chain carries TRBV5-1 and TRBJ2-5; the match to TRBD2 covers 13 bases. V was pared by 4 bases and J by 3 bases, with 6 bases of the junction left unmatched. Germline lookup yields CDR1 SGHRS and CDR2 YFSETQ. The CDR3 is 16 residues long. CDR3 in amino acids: CASSLGGTSGEETQYF. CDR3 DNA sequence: TGCGCCAGCAGCCTGGGCGGGACTAGCGGGGAAGAGACCCAGTACTTC.

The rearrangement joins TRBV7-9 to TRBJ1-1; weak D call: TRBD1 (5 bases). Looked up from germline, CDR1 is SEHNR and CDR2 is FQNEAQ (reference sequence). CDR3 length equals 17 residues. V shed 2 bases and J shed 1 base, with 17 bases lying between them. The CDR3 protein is CASSLRRGPFKNTEAFF. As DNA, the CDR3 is TGTGCCAGCAGCTTAAGGAGGGGACCTTTTAAGAACACTGAAGCTTTCTTT.

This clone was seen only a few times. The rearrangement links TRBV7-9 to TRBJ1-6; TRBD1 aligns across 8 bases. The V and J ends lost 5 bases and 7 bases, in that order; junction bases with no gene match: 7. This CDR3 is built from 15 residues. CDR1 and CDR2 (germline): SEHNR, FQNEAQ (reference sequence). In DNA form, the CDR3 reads TGTGCCAGCAGCCTTGCACAGGGGGTGAATTCACCCCTCCACTTT. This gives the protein CASSLAQGVNSPLHF.

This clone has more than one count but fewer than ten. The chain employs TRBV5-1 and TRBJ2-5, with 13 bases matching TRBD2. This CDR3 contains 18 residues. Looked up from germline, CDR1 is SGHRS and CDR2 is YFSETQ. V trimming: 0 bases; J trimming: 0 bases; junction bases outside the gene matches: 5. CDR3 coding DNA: TGCGCCAGCAGCTTGGGACTAGCGGGGGGCCAGTACCAAGAGACCCAGTACTTC. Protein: CASSLGLAGGQYQETQYF.

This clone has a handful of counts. The CDR3 region is CASSPTGANTEAFF. The CDR3 DNA reads TGTGCCAGCTCACCGACAGGTGCGAACACTGAAGCTTTCTTT. The gene calls are TRBV18 and TRBJ1-1, with D perhaps TRBD1 (6 bases). This CDR3 has 14 residues. The germline V gene encodes CDR1 KGHSH and CDR2 LQKENI. Trimming left V 3 bases short and J 1 base short, with 9 bases between. Based on the CDR3 plus reference TRBV18 and TRBJ1-1, the full variable domain is NAGVMQNPRHLVRRRGQEARLRCSPMKGHSHVYWYRQLPEEGLKFMVYLQKENIIDESGMPKERFSAEFPKEGPSILRIQQVVRGDSAAYFCASSPTGANTEAFFGQGTRLTVV.

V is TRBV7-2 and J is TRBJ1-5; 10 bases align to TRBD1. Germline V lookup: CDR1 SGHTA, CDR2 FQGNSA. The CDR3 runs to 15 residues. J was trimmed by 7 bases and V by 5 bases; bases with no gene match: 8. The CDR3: CASSPGQGIRQPQHF. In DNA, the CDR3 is TGTGCCAGCAGCCCGGGACAGGGGATTCGGCAGCCCCAGCATTTT. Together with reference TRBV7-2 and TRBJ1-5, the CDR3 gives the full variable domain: GAGVSQSPSNKVTEKGKDVELRCDPISGHTALYWYRQSLGQGLEFLIYFQGNSAPDKSGLPSDRFSAERTGGSVSTLTIQRTQQEDSAVYLCASSPGQGIRQPQHFGDGTRLSIL.

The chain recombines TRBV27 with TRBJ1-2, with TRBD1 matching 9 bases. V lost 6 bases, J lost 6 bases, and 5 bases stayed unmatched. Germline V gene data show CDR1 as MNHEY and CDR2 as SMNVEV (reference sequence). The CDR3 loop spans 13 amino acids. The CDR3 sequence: CASRRTGEDGYTF. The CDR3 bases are TGTGCCAGCAGGCGGACAGGGGAGGATGGCTACACCTTC.

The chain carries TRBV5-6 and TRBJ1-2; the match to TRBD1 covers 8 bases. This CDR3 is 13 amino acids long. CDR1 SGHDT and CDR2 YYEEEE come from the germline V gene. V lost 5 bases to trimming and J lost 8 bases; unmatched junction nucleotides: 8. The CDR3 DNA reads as TGTGCCAGCAGGTCAGCAGGGGGCTTGGGCTACACCTTC. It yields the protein CASRSAGGLGYTF.